This TCR beta chain was identified in a study of blood T cell repertoires in COVID-19. Study at large: T cells, B-cell-depleted T cells, or PBMCs provided the cDNA or gDNA that served as material.

A single count supports this clone. Membership in each cohort depended on participant-reported clinical history. Recovered status applied to Cohort 3 donors who had two consecutive negative PCRs. It also applied to those with clearance or with symptom resolution. Germline V gives CDR1 SQVTM, CDR2 ANQGSEA. V was trimmed by 6 bases and J by 0 bases, leaving 14 bases between them. The CDR3 loop spans 14 amino acids. The authors' processing: Quantification of nucleated cells was approximated via reference gene primer amplification. This table comes from immunoSEQ multiplex PCR, and its TCRdb copy is limited to in-frame clones, with some not included. The V and J calls and clone size come from that table; D and trimming were worked out from the DNA. The sample has about 220,000 clones, about four fifths seen once.

The chain joins TRBV29-1 to TRBJ1-2; D might be TRBD1 (5 bases). The receptor was derived from an older woman who had recovered from COVID-19. Sequenced: PBMCs or T cells enriched from blood (not recorded which). CDR3 sequence reads: CSVGQEVSNYGYTF. The DNA for the CDR3 is TGCAGCGTAGGACAAGAAGTATCTAACTATGGCTACACCTTC.